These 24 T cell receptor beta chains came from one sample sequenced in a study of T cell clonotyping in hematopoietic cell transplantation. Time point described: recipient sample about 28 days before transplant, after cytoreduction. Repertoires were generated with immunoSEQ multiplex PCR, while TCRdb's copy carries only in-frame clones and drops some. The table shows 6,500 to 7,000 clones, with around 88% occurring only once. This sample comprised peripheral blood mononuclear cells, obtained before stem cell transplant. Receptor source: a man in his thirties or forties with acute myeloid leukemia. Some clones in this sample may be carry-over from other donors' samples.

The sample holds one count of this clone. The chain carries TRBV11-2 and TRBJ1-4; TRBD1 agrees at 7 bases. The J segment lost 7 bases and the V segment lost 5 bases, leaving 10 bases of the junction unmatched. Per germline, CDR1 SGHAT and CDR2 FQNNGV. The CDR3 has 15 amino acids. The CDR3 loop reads CASSRATDRFEKLFF. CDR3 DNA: TGTGCCAGCAGCCGAGCCACGGACAGGTTTGAAAAACTGTTTTTT.

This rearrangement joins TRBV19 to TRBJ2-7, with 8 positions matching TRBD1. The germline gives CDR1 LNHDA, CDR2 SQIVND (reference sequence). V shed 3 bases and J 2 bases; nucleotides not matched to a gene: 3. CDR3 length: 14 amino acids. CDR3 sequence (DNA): TGTGCCAGTAGTATCCAGGGGGCTACCTACGAGCAGTACTTC. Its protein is CASSIQGATYEQYF.

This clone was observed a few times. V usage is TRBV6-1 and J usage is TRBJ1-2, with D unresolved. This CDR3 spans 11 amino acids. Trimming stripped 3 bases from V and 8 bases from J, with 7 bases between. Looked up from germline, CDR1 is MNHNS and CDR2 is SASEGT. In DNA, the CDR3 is TGTGCCAGCAGTGACGCCTCAGGCTACACCTTC. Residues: CASSDASGYTF.

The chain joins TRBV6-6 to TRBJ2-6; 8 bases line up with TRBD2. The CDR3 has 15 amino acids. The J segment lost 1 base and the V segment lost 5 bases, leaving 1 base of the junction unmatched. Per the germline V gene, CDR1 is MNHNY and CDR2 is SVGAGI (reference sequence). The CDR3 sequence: CASSQRGSGANVLTF. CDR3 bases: TGTGCCAGCAGTCAGCGGGGGTCTGGGGCCAACGTCCTGACTTTC.

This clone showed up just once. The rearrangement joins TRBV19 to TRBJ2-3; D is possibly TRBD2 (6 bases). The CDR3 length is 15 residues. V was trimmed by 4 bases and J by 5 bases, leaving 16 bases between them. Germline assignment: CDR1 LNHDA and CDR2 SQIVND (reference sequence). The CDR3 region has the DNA TGTGCCAGTAGTACGGCGGGAACAAGTCTAGATACGCAGTATTTT. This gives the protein CASSTAGTSLDTQYF.

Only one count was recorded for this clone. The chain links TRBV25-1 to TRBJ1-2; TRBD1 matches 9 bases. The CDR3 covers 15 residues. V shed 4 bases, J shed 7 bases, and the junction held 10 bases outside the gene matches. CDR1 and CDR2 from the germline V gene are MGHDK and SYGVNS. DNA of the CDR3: TGTGCCAGCAGTGCCCGAGGACAGGGGAAGGGTGGCTACACCTTC. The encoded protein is CASSARGQGKGGYTF.

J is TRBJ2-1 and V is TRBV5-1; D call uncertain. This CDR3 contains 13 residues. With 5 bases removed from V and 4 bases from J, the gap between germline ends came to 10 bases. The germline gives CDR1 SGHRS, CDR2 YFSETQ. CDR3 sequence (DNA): TGCGCCAGCAGTTCCGACGAATACAATGAGCAGTTCTTC. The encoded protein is CASSSDEYNEQFF.

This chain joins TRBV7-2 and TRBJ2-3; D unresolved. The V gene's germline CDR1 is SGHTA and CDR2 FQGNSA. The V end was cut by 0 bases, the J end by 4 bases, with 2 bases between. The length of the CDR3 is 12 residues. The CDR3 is CASSLAPDTQYF. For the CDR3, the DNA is TGTGCCAGCAGCTTAGCCCCAGATACGCAGTATTTT.

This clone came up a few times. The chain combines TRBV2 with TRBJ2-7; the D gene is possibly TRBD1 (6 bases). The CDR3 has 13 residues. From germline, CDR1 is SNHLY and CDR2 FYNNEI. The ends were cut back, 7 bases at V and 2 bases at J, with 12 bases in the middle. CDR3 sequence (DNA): TGTGCCAGCACCCGGACAGAGACCTACGAGCAGTACTTC. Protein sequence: CASTRTETYEQYF.

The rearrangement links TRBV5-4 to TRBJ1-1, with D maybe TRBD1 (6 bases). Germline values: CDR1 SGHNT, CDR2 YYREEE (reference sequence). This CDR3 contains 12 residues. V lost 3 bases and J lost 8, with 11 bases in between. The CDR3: CASSSRGGEAFF. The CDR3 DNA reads TGTGCCAGCAGCTCGAGAGGGGGAGAAGCTTTCTTT.

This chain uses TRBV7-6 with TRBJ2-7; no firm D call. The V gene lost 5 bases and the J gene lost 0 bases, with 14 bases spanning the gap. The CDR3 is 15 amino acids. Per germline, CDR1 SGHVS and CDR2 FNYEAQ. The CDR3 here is CASSRLWASSYEQYF. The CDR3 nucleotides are TGTGCCAGCAGCCGACTCTGGGCCAGCTCCTACGAGCAGTACTTC.

This chain's CDR3 is CASSLDGGTEAFF. DNA for the CDR3: TGCGCCAGCAGCTTGGATGGAGGAACTGAAGCTTTCTTT. V and J are TRBV5-1 and TRBJ1-1; no clear D. From germline, CDR1 is SGHRS and CDR2 YFSETQ. V was clipped by 0 bases and J by 5 bases, with 8 bases between them. This CDR3 spans 13 amino acids.

The CDR3 region has the DNA TGTGCCTGGAGGGGCAGGGGTAATGAAAAACTGTTTTTT. Its translation: CAWRGRGNEKLFF. The chain links TRBV30 to TRBJ1-4; maybe TRBD1 (6 bases). Germline V gene sequence: CDR1 GTSNPN, CDR2 SVGIG (reference sequence). The CDR3 is made up of 13 amino acids. Trimming cost V 3 bases and J 4 bases, with 9 bases left between them.

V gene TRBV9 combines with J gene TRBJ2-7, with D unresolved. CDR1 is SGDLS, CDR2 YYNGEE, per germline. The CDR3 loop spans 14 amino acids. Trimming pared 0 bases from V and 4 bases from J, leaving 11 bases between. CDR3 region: CASSVDRVSYEQYF. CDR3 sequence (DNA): TGTGCCAGCAGCGTAGATCGGGTATCGTACGAGCAGTACTTC.

CDR3 DNA: TGTGCCAGCAGTCCCGTCTTTGGTAGCAATCAGCCCCAGCATTTT. Protein product: CASSPVFGSNQPQHF. This chain links TRBV28 with TRBJ1-5, with D unresolved. CDR3 length equals 15 residues. Per the germline V gene, CDR1 is MDHEN and CDR2 is SYDVKM. V dropped 5 bases and J dropped 0 bases, with 11 bases sitting between them.

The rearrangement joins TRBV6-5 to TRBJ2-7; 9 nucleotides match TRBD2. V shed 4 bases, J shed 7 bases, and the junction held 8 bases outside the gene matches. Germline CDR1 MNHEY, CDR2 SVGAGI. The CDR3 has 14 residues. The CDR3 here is CASSSSGVGGEQYF. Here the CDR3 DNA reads TGTGCCAGCAGTTCTAGCGGGGTGGGAGGGGAGCAGTACTTC.

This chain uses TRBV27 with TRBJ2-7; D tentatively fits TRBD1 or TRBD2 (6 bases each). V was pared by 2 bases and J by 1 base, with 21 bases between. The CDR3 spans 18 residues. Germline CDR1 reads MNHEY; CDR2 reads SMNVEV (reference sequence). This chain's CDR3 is CASSLAPSAGGKSYEQYF. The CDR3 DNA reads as TGTGCCAGCAGTTTAGCCCCATCGGCCGGGGGCAAATCCTACGAGCAGTACTTC.

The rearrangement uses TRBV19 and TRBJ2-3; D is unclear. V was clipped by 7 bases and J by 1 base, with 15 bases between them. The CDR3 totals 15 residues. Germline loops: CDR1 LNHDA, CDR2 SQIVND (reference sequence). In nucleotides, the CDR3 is TGTGCCAGTACCCTCTCTGGGGTTGGCACAGATACGCAGTATTTT. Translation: CASTLSGVGTDTQYF.

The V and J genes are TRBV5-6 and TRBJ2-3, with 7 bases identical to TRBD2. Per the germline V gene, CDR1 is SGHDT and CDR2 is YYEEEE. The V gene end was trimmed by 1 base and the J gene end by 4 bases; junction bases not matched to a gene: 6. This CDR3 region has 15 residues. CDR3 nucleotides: TGTGCCAGCAGCTTGACGGGGGGTAGCGCAGATACGCAGTATTTT. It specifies CASSLTGGSADTQYF.

CDR3 residues: CASSVGTGGTDTQYF. CDR3 in DNA: TGTGCCAGCAGCGTAGGGACAGGGGGCACAGATACGCAGTATTTT. The rearrangement links TRBV9 to TRBJ2-3, with TRBD1 matching over 9 bases. V trimming: 0 bases; J trimming: 1 base; junction bases outside the gene matches: 0. From germline, CDR1 is SGDLS and CDR2 YYNGEE. The CDR3 totals 15 residues.

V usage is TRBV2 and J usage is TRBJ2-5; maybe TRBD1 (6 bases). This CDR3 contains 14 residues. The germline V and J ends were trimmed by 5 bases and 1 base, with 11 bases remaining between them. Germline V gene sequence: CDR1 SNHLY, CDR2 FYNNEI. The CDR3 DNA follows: TGTGCCAGCAGTTCCGGGACACCCCAAGAGACCCAGTACTTC. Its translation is CASSSGTPQETQYF.

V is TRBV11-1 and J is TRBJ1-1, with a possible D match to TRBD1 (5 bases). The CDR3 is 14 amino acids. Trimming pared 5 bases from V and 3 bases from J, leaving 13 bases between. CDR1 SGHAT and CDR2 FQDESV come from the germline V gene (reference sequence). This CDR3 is CASSLPMGDTEAFF. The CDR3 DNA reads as TGTGCCAGCAGCCTTCCAATGGGGGACACTGAAGCTTTCTTT.

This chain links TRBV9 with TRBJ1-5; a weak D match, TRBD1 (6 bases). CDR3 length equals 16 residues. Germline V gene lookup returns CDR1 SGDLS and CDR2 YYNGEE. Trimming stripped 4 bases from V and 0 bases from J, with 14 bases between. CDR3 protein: CASSPGETYSNQPQHF. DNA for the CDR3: TGTGCCAGCAGCCCAGGGGAGACATATAGCAATCAGCCCCAGCATTTT.

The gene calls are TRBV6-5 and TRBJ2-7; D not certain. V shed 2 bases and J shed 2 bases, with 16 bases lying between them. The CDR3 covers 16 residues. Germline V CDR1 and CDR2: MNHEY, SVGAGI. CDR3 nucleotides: TGTGCCAGCAGTTACCGAACCGGGTCCCACGCCTACGAGCAGTACTTC. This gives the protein CASSYRTGSHAYEQYF.